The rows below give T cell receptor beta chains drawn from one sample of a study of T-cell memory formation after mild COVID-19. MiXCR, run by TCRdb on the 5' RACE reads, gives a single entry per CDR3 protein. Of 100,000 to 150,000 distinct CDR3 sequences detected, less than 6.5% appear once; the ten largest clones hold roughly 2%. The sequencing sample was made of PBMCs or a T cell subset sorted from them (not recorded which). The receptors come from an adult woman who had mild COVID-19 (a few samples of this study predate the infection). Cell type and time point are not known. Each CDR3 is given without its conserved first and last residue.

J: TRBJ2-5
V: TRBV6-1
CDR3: ASSSWGGAGGVKTQY

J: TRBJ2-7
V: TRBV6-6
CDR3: ASSPTGNEQY

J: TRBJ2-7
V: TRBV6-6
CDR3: ASAGTAASYEQY

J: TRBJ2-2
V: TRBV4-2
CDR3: ASSQEFPPYDGELF

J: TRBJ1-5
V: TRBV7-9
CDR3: ASSLAGGAQPQH

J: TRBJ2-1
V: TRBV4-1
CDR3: ASSQRRLWNSPGGTGDNEQF

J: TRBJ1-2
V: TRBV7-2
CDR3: ASSPKGARGYT

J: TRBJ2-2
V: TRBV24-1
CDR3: ATSRGLNTGELF

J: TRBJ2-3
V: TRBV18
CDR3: ASSPRRPTDTQY

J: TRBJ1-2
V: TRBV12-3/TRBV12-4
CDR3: ASSLEPTGSYGYT

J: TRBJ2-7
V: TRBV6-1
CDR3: ASSESMNRGYEQY

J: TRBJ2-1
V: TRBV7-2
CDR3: ASSSDWSSYNEQF

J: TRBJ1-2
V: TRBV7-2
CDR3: ASSLLGLVGGYT

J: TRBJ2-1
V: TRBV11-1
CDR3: ASSLIDEQF

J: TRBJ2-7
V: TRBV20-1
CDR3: SARDTGGPGEQY

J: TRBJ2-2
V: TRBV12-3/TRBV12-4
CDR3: ASSKQVPANTGELF